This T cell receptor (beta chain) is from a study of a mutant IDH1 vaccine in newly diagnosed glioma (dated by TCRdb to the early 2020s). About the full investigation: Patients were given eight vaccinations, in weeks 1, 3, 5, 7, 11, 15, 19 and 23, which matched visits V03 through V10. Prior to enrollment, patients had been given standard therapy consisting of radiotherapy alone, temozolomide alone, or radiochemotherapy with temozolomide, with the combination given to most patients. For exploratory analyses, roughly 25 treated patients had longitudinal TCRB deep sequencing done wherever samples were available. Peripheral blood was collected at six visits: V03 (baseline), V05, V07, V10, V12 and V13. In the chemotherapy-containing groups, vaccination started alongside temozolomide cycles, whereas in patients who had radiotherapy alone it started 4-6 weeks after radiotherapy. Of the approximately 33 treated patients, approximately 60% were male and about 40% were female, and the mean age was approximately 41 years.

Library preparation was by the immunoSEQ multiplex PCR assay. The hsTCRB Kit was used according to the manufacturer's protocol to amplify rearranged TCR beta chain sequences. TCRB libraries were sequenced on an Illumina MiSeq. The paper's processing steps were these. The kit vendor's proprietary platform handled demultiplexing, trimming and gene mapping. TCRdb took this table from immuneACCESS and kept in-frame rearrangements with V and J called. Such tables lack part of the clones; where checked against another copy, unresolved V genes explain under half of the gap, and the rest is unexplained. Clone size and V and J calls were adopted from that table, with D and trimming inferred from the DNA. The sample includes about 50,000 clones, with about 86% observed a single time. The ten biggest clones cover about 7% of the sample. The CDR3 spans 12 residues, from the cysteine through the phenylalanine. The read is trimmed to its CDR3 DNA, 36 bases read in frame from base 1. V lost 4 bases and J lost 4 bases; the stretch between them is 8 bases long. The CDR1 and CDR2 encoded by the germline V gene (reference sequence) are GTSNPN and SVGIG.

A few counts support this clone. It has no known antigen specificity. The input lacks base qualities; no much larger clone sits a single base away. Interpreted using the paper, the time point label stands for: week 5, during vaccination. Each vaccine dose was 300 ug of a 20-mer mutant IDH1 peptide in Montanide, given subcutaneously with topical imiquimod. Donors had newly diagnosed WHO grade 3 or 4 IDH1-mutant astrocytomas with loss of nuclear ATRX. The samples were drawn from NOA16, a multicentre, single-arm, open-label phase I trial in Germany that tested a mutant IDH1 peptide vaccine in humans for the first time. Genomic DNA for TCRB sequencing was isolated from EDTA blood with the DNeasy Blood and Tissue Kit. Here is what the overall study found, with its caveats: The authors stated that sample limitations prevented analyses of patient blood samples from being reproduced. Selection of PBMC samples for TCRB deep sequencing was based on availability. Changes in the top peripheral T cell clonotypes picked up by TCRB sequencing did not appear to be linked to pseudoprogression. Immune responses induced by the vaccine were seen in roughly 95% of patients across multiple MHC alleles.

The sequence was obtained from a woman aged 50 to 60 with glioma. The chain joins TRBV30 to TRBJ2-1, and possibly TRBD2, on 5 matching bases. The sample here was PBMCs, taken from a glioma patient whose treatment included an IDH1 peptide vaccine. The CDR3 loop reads CAWTGNYNEQFF. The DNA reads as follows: TGTGCCTGGACGGGGAATTACAATGAGCAGTTCTTC.